These 32 T cell receptor beta chains were sequenced from one sample in a study of T cell changes during pregnancy in multiple sclerosis. Produced via immunoSEQ multiplex PCR; TCRdb's table is partial and in-frame only. Counted here are tens of thousands of clones, approximately 94% occurring once; the ten biggest clones make up 0.5% to 0.65%. The material was CD4+ T cells from peripheral blood mononuclear cells, obtained in the third trimester of pregnancy. These TCRs come from a female donor with multiple sclerosis, enrolled in a pregnancy study.

The chain couples TRBV5-1 to TRBJ1-4; 11 nucleotides agree with TRBD1. J lost 7 bases, V lost 4 bases, and 6 bases had no gene match. The germline gives CDR1 SGHRS, CDR2 YFSETQ. The length of the CDR3 is 15 residues. Here the CDR3 reads CASSLPGTGGEKLFF. Here the CDR3 DNA reads TGCGCCAGCAGCCTCCCCGGGACAGGGGGTGAAAAACTGTTTTTT.

The chain couples TRBV5-1 to TRBJ2-5; D might be TRBD1 (5 bases). The CDR3 extends over 15 amino acids. V shed 1 base and J shed 3 bases, with 13 bases lying between them. Germline V lookup: CDR1 SGHRS, CDR2 YFSETQ. The CDR3 here is CASSLRGAQEETQYF. CDR3 coding DNA: TGCGCCAGCAGCTTGAGGGGCGCGCAAGAAGAGACCCAGTACTTC.

This clone has a single count. The rearrangement uses TRBV7-9 and TRBJ1-3; 8 nucleotides line up with TRBD1. The V and J ends lost 2 bases and 2 bases, in that order; junction bases with no gene match: 5. The CDR3 consists of 16 residues. CDR1 SEHNR and CDR2 FQNEAQ come from the germline V gene (reference sequence). DNA for the CDR3: TGTGCCAGCAGCTTATGGTCGACAGGGGCTGGAAACACCATATATTTT. Its translation is CASSLWSTGAGNTIYF. Full variable domain (missing parts from reference TRBV7-9 and TRBJ1-3): DTGVSQNPRHKITKRGQNVTFRCDPISEHNRLYWYRQTLGQGPEFLTYFQNEAQLEKSRLLSDRFSAERPKGSFSTLEIQRTEQGDSAMYLCASSLWSTGAGNTIYFGEGSWLTVV.

The rearrangement joins TRBV7-7 to TRBJ2-5; TRBD1 agrees at 8 bases. The V gene's germline CDR1 is SSHAT and CDR2 FNYEAQ (reference sequence). J was trimmed by 5 bases and V by 4 bases; bases with no gene match: 9. The CDR3 contains 15 residues. In nucleotides, the CDR3 is TGTGCCAGCAGCTCGATGACAGGGGAAGGGGAGACCCAGTACTTC. This codes for CASSSMTGEGETQYF.

The V and J genes are TRBV4-1 and TRBJ2-7; TRBD2 aligns across 12 bases. Germline V gene data show CDR1 as MGHRA and CDR2 as YSYEKL. There are 16 residues in the CDR3. Trimming took 0 bases from V and 1 from J; bases not matched to a gene: 1. CDR3 protein: CASSQEGLAGSYEQYF. For the CDR3, the DNA is TGCGCCAGCAGCCAAGAGGGACTAGCGGGTTCCTACGAGCAGTACTTC.

V is TRBV5-1 and J is TRBJ1-1; the D gene is possibly TRBD1 (6 bases). The CDR3 runs 14 residues. V gave up 4 bases and J gave up 1 base, with 11 bases separating them. Germline CDR1 is SGHRS and CDR2 is YFSETQ. Here the CDR3 DNA reads TGCGCCAGCAGCAGTTCAGGGGCGAACACTGAAGCTTTCTTT. It encodes CASSSSGANTEAFF.

The CDR3 protein is CASGQVTYTDTQYF. CDR3 nucleotides: TGTGCCAGTGGACAGGTGACCTACACAGATACGCAGTATTTT. This chain links TRBV6-5 with TRBJ2-3, with 7 bases fitting TRBD1. Germline CDR1 and CDR2: MNHEY and SVGAGI. The CDR3 extends over 14 amino acids. With V trimmed by 9 bases and J by 2 bases, 8 bases remained unmatched.

V is TRBV14 and J is TRBJ2-1; 9 nucleotides align to TRBD2. The CDR3 spans 12 residues. Germline CDR1 SGHDN, CDR2 FVKESK. V was pared by 4 bases and J by 15 bases, with 7 bases of the junction left unmatched. The CDR3, as DNA: TGTGCCAGCAGCCCCGGTAGCGGGAGCTTGTTCTTC. This encodes CASSPGSGSLFF.

The V and J genes are TRBV18 and TRBJ2-2; 10 nucleotides agree with TRBD1. The CDR3 length is 16 residues. Trimming cost V 4 bases and J 3 bases; bases outside gene matches: 5. Germline V CDR1 and CDR2: KGHSH, LQKENI. The CDR3 DNA reads as TGTGCCAGCTCACGACGACAGGGGGCTGACACCGGGGAGCTGTTTTTT. Protein sequence: CASSRRQGADTGELFF.

This clone was recorded a few times. The rearrangement links TRBV5-8 to TRBJ2-7; the D gene is possibly TRBD1 (5 bases). Trimming pared 0 bases from V and 1 base from J, leaving 8 bases between. This CDR3 is built from 14 residues. Germline V CDR1 and CDR2: SGHTS, YDEGEE. CDR3 protein: CASSLVDTSYEQYF. As DNA, the CDR3 is TGTGCCAGCAGCTTGGTGGACACTTCCTACGAGCAGTACTTC.

The genes are TRBV5-1 and TRBJ1-2; perhaps TRBD1 as D (6 bases). CDR1 is SGHRS and CDR2 is YFSETQ in the germline V gene. The length of the CDR3 is 16 residues. The V gene lost 0 bases and the J gene lost 2 bases, with 14 bases spanning the gap. For the CDR3, the DNA is TGCGCCAGCAGCTTGGCTCCCGGGGGGCAGAACTATGGCTACACCTTC. It codes for CASSLAPGGQNYGYTF.

This clone was picked up one time. As DNA, the CDR3 is TGTGCCAGCAGCATGACAGGGGCCGAGCAGTACTTC. Amino acid sequence: CASSMTGAEQYF. The chain joins TRBV6-1 to TRBJ2-7; 8 bases agree with TRBD1. The CDR3 extends over 12 amino acids. The J segment lost 6 bases and the V segment lost 6 bases, leaving 4 bases of the junction unmatched. Germline CDR1 MNHNS, CDR2 SASEGT.

V and J are TRBV2 and TRBJ2-1; 7 bases are shared with TRBD2. The germline V gene has CDR1 SNHLY and CDR2 FYNNEI. This CDR3 comprises 14 residues. The V gene end was trimmed by 7 bases and the J gene end by 4 bases; junction bases not matched to a gene: 7. CDR3: CASMASGTYNEQFF. CDR3 DNA sequence: TGTGCCAGCATGGCTAGCGGAACGTACAATGAGCAGTTCTTC.

The chain has TRBV4-1 and TRBJ2-3; 12 bases are a match to TRBD2. The CDR3 has 19 residues. CDR1 MGHRA and CDR2 YSYEKL come from the germline V gene. After removal of 3 bases from V and 0 bases from J, the junction contained 10 bases not matched to a gene. CDR3 nucleotides: TGCGCCAGCAGCCACGCCGGCTCCGGGACTAGCGGGAGCACAGATACGCAGTATTTT. This gives the protein CASSHAGSGTSGSTDTQYF.

The V and J genes are TRBV6-1 and TRBJ1-1; 8 bases are a match to TRBD1. Germline-derived CDR1 and CDR2 are MNHNS and SASEGT. V shed 1 base, J shed 5 bases, and the junction held 3 bases outside the gene matches. There are 14 residues in the CDR3. CDR3 region: CASSEGTGGTEAFF. DNA of the CDR3: TGTGCCAGCAGTGAAGGTACAGGGGGTACTGAAGCTTTCTTT.

The chain recombines TRBV7-8 with TRBJ1-3, with 8 bases aligning to TRBD1. The CDR3 extends over 14 amino acids. Germline assignment: CDR1 SGHVS and CDR2 FQNEAQ. Trimming at V came to 3 bases and at J to 4 bases, leaving 2 bases not matched to a gene. The CDR3 bases are TGTGCCAGCAGCTTGGGGACAGGCGGAAACACCATATATTTT. This codes for CASSLGTGGNTIYF. Variable domain in full (rest from reference TRBV7-8 and TRBJ1-3): GAGVSQSPRYKVAKRGQDVALRCDPISGHVSLFWYQQALGQGPEFLTYFQNEAQLDKSGLPSDRFFAERPEGSVSTLKIQRTQQEDSAVYLCASSLGTGGNTIYFGEGSWLTVV.

The chain combines TRBV29-1 with TRBJ1-3; D possibly corresponds to TRBD1 (5 bases). This CDR3 is 14 amino acids long. V lost 0 bases and J lost 2, with 8 bases in between. The germline V gene encodes CDR1 SQVTM and CDR2 ANQGSEA. CDR3 protein: CSVEEAGAGNTIYF. The DNA for the CDR3 is TGCAGCGTTGAAGAGGCGGGGGCTGGAAACACCATATATTTT.

The chain is built from TRBV5-1 and TRBJ2-2; 8 bases are a match to TRBD2. Trimming removed 7 bases from V and 3 bases from J; junction bases left unmatched: 8. CDR1 SGHRS and CDR2 YFSETQ come from the germline V gene. This CDR3 region has 15 residues. CDR3 sequence: CASSREGGDTGELFF. CDR3 sequence (DNA): TGCGCCAGCTCCCGGGAGGGAGGGGACACCGGGGAGCTGTTTTTT.

The chain combines TRBV6-1 with TRBJ2-1, with 14 positions matching TRBD2. Per germline, CDR1 MNHNS and CDR2 SASEGT. This CDR3 contains 15 residues. The junction had 3 bases not matched to a gene; V was cut back by 4 bases and J by 7 bases. As DNA, the CDR3 is TGTGCCAGCAGTGGACTAGCGGGAGGGCCGAATGAGCAGTTCTTC. Translated: CASSGLAGGPNEQFF.

The chain is built from TRBV5-1 and TRBJ2-1, with TRBD1 matching 9 bases. The ends lost 4 bases at V and 7 bases at J; junction bases unmatched: 6. CDR1 and CDR2 (germline): SGHRS, YFSETQ. CDR3 length: 14 amino acids. The CDR3 loop reads CASSQGQGWNEQFF. CDR3 coding DNA: TGCGCCAGCAGCCAGGGACAGGGTTGGAATGAGCAGTTCTTC.

CDR3 bases: TGTGCCAGCAGTAGGGGACAGAACACTGAAGCTTTCTTT. Amino acids: CASSRGQNTEAFF. This chain joins TRBV28 and TRBJ1-1; a possible D gene is TRBD1 (6 bases). Germline loops: CDR1 MDHEN, CDR2 SYDVKM. V shed 5 bases and J shed 1 base, with 8 bases lying between them. The CDR3 loop spans 13 amino acids.

The gene calls are TRBV27 and TRBJ1-5, with D tentatively TRBD1 (5 bases). Trimming cost V 7 bases and J 2 bases, with 15 bases left between them. Germline V gene lookup returns CDR1 MNHEY and CDR2 SMNVEV (reference sequence). The CDR3 runs 15 residues. CDR3 DNA sequence: TGTGCCAGCAAGTCCCGGGGACTGGGCAATCAGCCCCAGCATTTT. Its protein product is CASKSRGLGNQPQHF.

V gene TRBV2 combines with J gene TRBJ2-7, with a tentative D call TRBD2 (5 bases). The V end lost 4 bases, the J end lost 3 bases, and 10 bases lay between the germline ends. The CDR3 runs to 13 residues. CDR1 SNHLY and CDR2 FYNNEI come from the germline V gene. In DNA form, the CDR3 reads TGTGCCAGCAGTGCCGGGAAAGTCTACGAGCAGTACTTC. The encoded protein is CASSAGKVYEQYF. The complete variable domain, with remaining parts taken from reference TRBV2 and TRBJ2-7, reads EPEVTQTPSHQVTQMGQEVILRCVPISNHLYFYWYRQILGQKVEFLVSFYNNEISEKSEIFDDQFSVERPDGSNFTLKIRSTKLEDSAMYFCASSAGKVYEQYFGPGTRLTVT.

The chain uses TRBV28 and TRBJ1-1; D gene ambiguous. Trimming pared 7 bases from V and 6 bases from J, leaving 15 bases between. Germline loops: CDR1 MDHEN, CDR2 SYDVKM. The CDR3 runs 13 residues. In DNA form, the CDR3 reads TGTGCCAGCACCGTAGCAGTCGAACCTGAAGCTTTCTTT. Its translation: CASTVAVEPEAFF.

The chain uses TRBV18 and TRBJ1-5; tentative D call: TRBD1 (6 bases). Germline V gene sequence: CDR1 KGHSH, CDR2 LQKENI. This CDR3 has 16 amino acids. Trimming left V 4 bases short and J 4 bases short, with 17 bases between. The CDR3 DNA sequence: TGTGCCAGCTCACTTACCGGGGCCAGGGGAAATCAGCCCCAGCATTTT. Protein product: CASSLTGARGNQPQHF.

The genes are TRBV28 and TRBJ1-4, with 8 bases aligning to TRBD1. V shed 2 bases, J shed 10 bases, and the junction held 9 bases outside the gene matches. CDR3 length equals 15 residues. Germline V gives CDR1 MDHEN, CDR2 SYDVKM. The CDR3 here is CASSLSRGQEGKLFF. The CDR3 nucleotides read TGTGCCAGCAGTTTAAGCAGGGGGCAAGAGGGAAAACTGTTTTTT.

This chain connects TRBV30 to TRBJ1-6; tentative D call: TRBD1 (6 bases). This CDR3 region has 13 residues. Germline V CDR1 and CDR2: GTSNPN, SVGIG (reference sequence). V was cut by 6 bases and J by 6 bases, with 12 bases left in between. DNA of the CDR3: TGTGCCTGTGGCGCAGGGGTTAATTCACCCCTCCACTTT. Encoded protein: CACGAGVNSPLHF.

V is TRBV29-1 and J is TRBJ2-3, with TRBD2 as a possible D gene (6 bases). V was cut by 1 base and J by 3 bases, with 14 bases left in between. Germline V CDR1 and CDR2: SQVTM, ANQGSEA. This CDR3 is built from 15 residues. The CDR3 bases are TGCAGCGTTGAAGGCAGGGAGGCAAGGACAGATACGCAGTATTTT. Its translation: CSVEGREARTDTQYF.

The chain carries TRBV18 and TRBJ1-2, with D uncertain. Per the germline V gene, CDR1 is KGHSH and CDR2 is LQKENI. Between the trimmed V and J ends, which lost 3 bases and 2 bases, there was a span of 28 bases. The CDR3 consists of 20 residues. This chain's CDR3 is CASSPSPGQDASISNYGYTF. The CDR3 DNA reads TGTGCCAGCTCACCGAGTCCTGGGCAGGATGCTTCTATCAGCAACTATGGCTACACCTTC.

The V and J genes are TRBV28 and TRBJ2-2; TRBD2 matches at 7 bases. Germline-derived CDR1 and CDR2 are MDHEN and SYDVKM. V gave up 5 bases and J gave up 2 bases; unmatched junction bases: 5. The CDR3 length is 15 residues. CDR3 bases: TGTGCCAGCAGTCCGGGAGGAACCAACACCGGGGAGCTGTTTTTT. This sequence encodes CASSPGGTNTGELFF.

The chain recombines TRBV4-3 with TRBJ2-2, with 9 bases fitting TRBD2. The J segment lost 7 bases and the V segment lost 4 bases, leaving 10 bases of the junction unmatched. Germline CDR1 reads LGHNA; CDR2 reads YSLEER. The CDR3 consists of 16 residues. The CDR3 DNA reads TGCGCCAGCAGCCTGGGGCCGGCTAGCGGGATCGGGGAGCTGTTTTTT. Its translation is CASSLGPASGIGELFF.

J is TRBJ1-2 and V is TRBV4-1; D may be TRBD1 (5 bases). CDR1 is MGHRA, CDR2 YSYEKL, per germline. The CDR3 runs 18 residues. V dropped 0 bases and J dropped 7 bases, with 24 bases sitting between them. Here the CDR3 DNA reads TGCGCCAGCAGCCAAGATGGGGCAGGGTCTACTTTCTCAGGTGGCTACACCTTC. It is translated as CASSQDGAGSTFSGGYTF.